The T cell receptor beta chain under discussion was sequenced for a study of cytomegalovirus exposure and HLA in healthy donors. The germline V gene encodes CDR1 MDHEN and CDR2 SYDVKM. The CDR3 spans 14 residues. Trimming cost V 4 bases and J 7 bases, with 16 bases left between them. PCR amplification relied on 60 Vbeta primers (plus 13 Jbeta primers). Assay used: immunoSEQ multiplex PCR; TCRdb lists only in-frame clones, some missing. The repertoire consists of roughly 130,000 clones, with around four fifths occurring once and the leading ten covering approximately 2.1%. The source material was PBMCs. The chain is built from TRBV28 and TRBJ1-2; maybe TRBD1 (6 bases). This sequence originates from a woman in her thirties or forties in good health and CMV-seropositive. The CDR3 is CASSSQGTIRGYTF. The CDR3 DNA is TGTGCCAGCAGTTCACAGGGCACGATTCGTGGCTACACCTTC.